The following is a TCR beta chain sequence with its context. The data are from a study of T cells in Graves' hyperthyroidism and ophthalmopathy. For the diagnoses, clinical symptoms, serum thyroxine and TRAb, thyroid ultrasound and orbital computed tomography were used. Amplified TCR beta CDR3 regions came from RNA transcripts. The HTBI set primed first-round TCR CDR3 RT-PCR. A single record per CDR3 protein comes from TCRdb applying MiXCR to the multiplex PCR reads. The data hold about 640,000 distinct CDR3 sequences, with less than 25% observed a single time. The CDR3 contains 14 residues. Per the germline V gene, CDR1 is LGHDT and CDR2 is YNNKEL (reference sequence). V was clipped by 4 bases and J by 4 bases; unmatched bases: 6.

The V call is TRBV3-1, the J call TRBJ2-7, with 8 bases identical to TRBD1. This TCR was recovered from a man aged 25 to 40 with Graves' ophthalmopathy. The sequenced material came from blood. The CDR3, as DNA: TGTGCCAGCAGCCGGCTGGGACAGGATTACGAGCAGTACTTC. This gives the protein CASSRLGQDYEQYF.